This T cell receptor (beta chain) was identified during a study of beta chain features in type 1 diabetes. Overall study context: Patient and healthy donor groups were alike in age, gender and cell yields.

Reverse transcription of all isolated RNA meant that expressed TCRB transcripts were sequenced. Profiling relied on immunoSEQ multiplex PCR, and the TCRdb table lists in-frame clones only, not all of them. The data hold about 300,000 clones, with roughly 12% observed a single time. Findings and caveats of the study: Reads derived from cDNA could over-represent cells showing high TCR expression. A moderate, significant TCRB CDR3 shortening appeared in type 1 diabetes across four CD4+ subsets.

As to this clone: What it recognizes is unknown.

V lost 1 base and J 7 bases, leaving 7 bases between the germline ends. CDR3 size: 12 residues. Germline CDR1 and CDR2: MDHEN and SYDVKM. The TCR was taken from a woman between 18 and 29 years old with type 1 diabetes. V usage is TRBV28 and J usage is TRBJ1-1; D remains ambiguous. Sequenced material: naive CD4+ T cells from blood. CDR3 loop: CASSLSLLEAFF. The CDR3 DNA reads as TGTGCCAGCAGTTTATCCCTACTTGAAGCTTTCTTT.